This TCR beta chain was profiled in a study of cytomegalovirus exposure and HLA in healthy donors. At the level of the study: Findings of an earlier analysis included 90 million to 120 million unique TCR beta sequences from around 180 million T cells. Broader study findings: Several of the most significant clusters were apparently associated with common viral pathogens in a later analysis. Reports described diagnosis of cytomegalovirus status by the classifier as highly specific and sensitive.

In regard to this clone: Antigen unknown.

Both 60 Vbeta primers and 13 Jbeta primers went into the PCR. Measured with immunoSEQ multiplex PCR; TCRdb has only the in-frame clones, and not every one. The sample yields about 77,000 clones, of which the top ten take up roughly 13%. The sequence was obtained from a man between 45 and 60 years old in good health and CMV-seropositive. Sequencing input: PBMCs.

This chain's CDR3 is CASSFGQISNQPQHF. The CDR3 region has the DNA TGTGCCAGCAGTTTCGGACAGATTAGCAATCAGCCCCAGCATTTT. The rearrangement uses TRBV28 and TRBJ1-5, with a weak D call TRBD1 (6 bases). The germline V and J ends were trimmed by 3 bases and 0 bases, with 9 bases remaining between them. This CDR3 region has 15 residues. CDR1 is MDHEN and CDR2 is SYDVKM in the germline V gene.